These T cell receptor beta chains were read from a single sample in a study of healthy donors' naive CD4 and CD8 T cells. TCRdb re-called the reads through MiXCR, storing one row per CDR3 protein. The sample contains 150,000 to 200,000 distinct CDR3 sequences, about 70% of which appear only once. What was sequenced was naive CD4+ and CD8+ T cells sorted from blood, pooled from several donors. These receptors all stem from a pool of human donors in good health; the sample pools cells from several healthy donors. Each CDR3 is given with its conserved first and last residue. Each record gives: D gene, V gene, clone size, J gene, CDR3 DNA, CDR3 protein. A D gene is named only where the DNA matches it firmly. The listing skips clone size in some rows; elsewhere it reads once, few, many or a size class.

.	TRBV29-1	few	TRBJ2-3	TGCAGCACGAGCGCGCTGTACACGCGCACGCAGTATTTT	CSTSALYTRTQYF
.	TRBV2	.	TRBJ2-7	TGTGCCAGCAGTGATACATTAGCCTACGAGCAGTACTTC	CASSDTLAYEQYF
.	TRBV29-1	few	TRBJ2-6	TGCAGCGTTGAAAGTGCCAACTCTGGGGCCAACGTCCTGACTTTC	CSVESANSGANVLTF
.	TRBV27	.	TRBJ2-7	TGTGCCAGCAGTTCAGGACTCAAATCCTACGAGCAGTACTTC	CASSSGLKSYEQYF
.	TRBV7-9	once	TRBJ1-1	TGTGCCAGCAGCTTCGCAGGAGTGAACACTGAAGCTTTCTTT	CASSFAGVNTEAFF
.	TRBV29-1	.	TRBJ2-3	TGCAGCGTTACAGGGTTCTCGACAGATACGCAGTATTTT	CSVTGFSTDTQYF
.	TRBV2	once	TRBJ2-1	TGTGCCAGCAGTCCCCGTTGGGATAGTGAGCAGTTCTTC	CASSPRWDSEQFF
.	TRBV7-2	.	TRBJ1-2	TGTGCCAGCAGCTTAGCGGGCAGAGTAAACTATGGCTACACCTTC	CASSLAGRVNYGYTF
.	TRBV5-1	.	TRBJ1-5	TGCGCCAGCAGCTTGGATTCCGGTAGCAATCAGCCCCAGCATTTT	CASSLDSGSNQPQHF
.	TRBV6-1	.	TRBJ1-5	TGTGCCAGCAGTGAATTGGGGCAGGCCCGTTCGCCCCAGCATTTT	CASSELGQARSPQHF
TRBD1	TRBV27	few	TRBJ1-6	TGTGCCAGCAGTTATCGACAGGGTGATTCACCCCTCCACTTT	CASSYRQGDSPLHF
.	TRBV2	.	TRBJ2-6	TGTGCCAGGTACAGGGCTGGGGCCAACGTCCTGACTTTC	CARYRAGANVLTF
TRBD2	TRBV6-5	.	TRBJ2-7	TGTGCCAGCAGTAGACTAGCGGAAAACTCCTACGAGCAGTACTTC	CASSRLAENSYEQYF
.	TRBV29-1	.	TRBJ2-2	TGCAGCGCACCGGGGCTAGCCGGGGAGCTGTTTTTT	CSAPGLAGELFF
TRBD2	TRBV27	.	TRBJ2-5	TGTGCCAGCAGTCCGGGACTAGCGAGACAAGAGACCCAGTACTTC	CASSPGLARQETQYF
.	TRBV29-1	.	TRBJ2-3	TGCAGCGTTGGTCCTTCGGGGCCCACAGATACGCAGTATTTT	CSVGPSGPTDTQYF
.	TRBV21-1	.	TRBJ2-1	TGTGCCAGCAGCAAAGCCGGGGGCTTAGGGGGCCCTATATACAATGAGCAGTTCTTC	CASSKAGGLGGPIYNEQFF
.	TRBV19	.	TRBJ2-1	TGTGCCAGTAGTAGGTCAGGCCGCCTCAATGAGCAGTTCTTC	CASSRSGRLNEQFF
.	TRBV6-2/TRBV6-3	.	TRBJ2-7	TGTGCCAGCGGTCGAGTTGTCCGGGTTGGCGACGAGCAGTACTTC	CASGRVVRVGDEQYF
TRBD2	TRBV12-3/TRBV12-4	.	TRBJ2-7	TGTGCCAGCAGTTCGCCCGGGGGGACTAGCGGCTACTCCTACGAGCAGTACTTC	CASSSPGGTSGYSYEQYF
.	TRBV5-6	few	TRBJ2-7	TGTGCCAGCAGTTCTGAGAGTGGGTACTCTTACGAGCAGTACTTC	CASSSESGYSYEQYF
.	TRBV19	.	TRBJ2-1	TGTGCCAGTAGCAATAGGAATGAGCAGTTCTTC	CASSNRNEQFF
TRBD1	TRBV5-1	.	TRBJ2-7	TGCGCCAGCAGCTTGGGACAGGGGTTATCCTACGAGCAGTACTTC	CASSLGQGLSYEQYF
.	TRBV6-2/TRBV6-3	.	TRBJ2-7	TGTGCCAGCAGGGCGAGCGGGCCCTATTACGAGCAGTACTTC	CASRASGPYYEQYF
.	TRBV6-5	few	TRBJ1-1	TGTGCCAGCAGTACTACCGGGACGGGGGGCACTGAAGCTTTCTTT	CASSTTGTGGTEAFF
.	TRBV29-1	.	TRBJ2-7	TGCAGCGTTGAAGAATCGGGGGTGGGGAGCTACGAGCAGTACTTC	CSVEESGVGSYEQYF
.	TRBV29-1	.	TRBJ1-3	TGCAGCGTTGAAAAGCAAGATCGCACCATATATTTT	CSVEKQDRTIYF
.	TRBV29-1	.	TRBJ1-1	TGCAGCGTTGAACCAGACGCTGGCCAGGCTGAAGCTTTCTTT	CSVEPDAGQAEAFF
.	TRBV15	.	TRBJ2-6	TGTGCCACCAGCAGAATGGGGCCCGGCGGGGCCAACGTCCTGACTTTC	CATSRMGPGGANVLTF
TRBD1	TRBV30	.	TRBJ1-3	TGTGCCTGGGGACAGGGGACTGGAAACACCATATATTTT	CAWGQGTGNTIYF
TRBD1	TRBV27	.	TRBJ1-2	TGTGCCAGCAGCGGACAGGGGGAGTATGGCTACACCTTC	CASSGQGEYGYTF
TRBD2	TRBV19	.	TRBJ2-3	TGTGCCAGTAGTGCAGGTAGCGGGGGTGCAGATACGCAGTATTTT	CASSAGSGGADTQYF
TRBD2	TRBV24-1	.	TRBJ2-1	TGTGCCACCAGTGATTTTACTAGCGGGAGAACCAACAATGAGCAGTTCTTC	CATSDFTSGRTNNEQFF
.	TRBV18	.	TRBJ2-1	TGTGCCAGCTCACCCCAGACCGGTGCCAATGAGCAGTTCTTC	CASSPQTGANEQFF
.	TRBV12-3/TRBV12-4	.	TRBJ2-1	TGTGCCAGCACCGCCTTTGACAACAATGAGCAGTTCTTC	CASTAFDNNEQFF
TRBD1	TRBV4-1	.	TRBJ1-1	TGCGCCAGCAGCCTGGGACAGGGGCCTAGGAACACTGAAGCTTTCTTT	CASSLGQGPRNTEAFF
.	TRBV6-5	.	TRBJ1-1	TGTGCCAGCAGTTACTCGGCAGGCGGCGGGAACACTGAAGCTTTCTTT	CASSYSAGGGNTEAFF
.	TRBV12-3/TRBV12-4	.	TRBJ1-6	TGTGCCAGCAGTTTCTCTAGGGATGGCTCACCCCTCCACTTT	CASSFSRDGSPLHF
.	TRBV19	.	TRBJ1-3	TGTGCCAGTAGTATAGACGGCGGAGGCTCTGGAAACACCATATATTTT	CASSIDGGGSGNTIYF
TRBD2	TRBV29-1	.	TRBJ2-3	TGCAGCGTTGAATATCCTCTTGGACTAGCGGTCACAGATACGCAGTATTTT	CSVEYPLGLAVTDTQYF
TRBD1	TRBV29-1	.	TRBJ1-6	TGCAGCGCCCGGGACAGGGATAATTCACCCCTCCACTTT	CSARDRDNSPLHF
TRBD1	TRBV7-8	.	TRBJ2-1	TGTGCCAGCAGCTTAGGGAGACAGGGTTGGAATGAGCAGTTCTTC	CASSLGRQGWNEQFF
TRBD2	TRBV27	.	TRBJ2-7	TGTGCCAGCAGTTTTGGAGGGGAGGGTAGCTACTACGAGCAGTACTTC	CASSFGGEGSYYEQYF
.	TRBV5-6	few	TRBJ2-5	TGTGCCAGCAGCCTGGGTGCGGTATGGGAGACCCAGTACTTC	CASSLGAVWETQYF
.	TRBV30	.	TRBJ2-3	TGTGCCTGGAGTAAAGGCAGCACAGATACGCAGTATTTT	CAWSKGSTDTQYF
.	TRBV29-1	few	TRBJ2-5	TGCAGCGTTGTGGAACTCAGCGGGGAGACCCAGTACTTC	CSVVELSGETQYF
.	TRBV30	few	TRBJ1-1	TGTGCCTGGAGTATTCAGGGTTTCACTGAAGCTTTCTTT	CAWSIQGFTEAFF
.	TRBV19	once	TRBJ1-5	TGTGCCAGTAGTATATCGGCAGGGCGCAATCAGCCCCAGCATTTT	CASSISAGRNQPQHF
TRBD2	TRBV14	.	TRBJ2-1	TGTGCCAGCAGCCAAGGGACTAGCGGGGGATCTTGGAATGAGCAGTTCTTC	CASSQGTSGGSWNEQFF
TRBD2	TRBV29-1	.	TRBJ2-5	TGCAGCGTTGTAGGGACTACACGCACAGTCCAAGAGACCCAGTACTTC	CSVVGTTRTVQETQYF
.	TRBV27	once	TRBJ2-7	TGTGCCAGCAGTTTATCGGACACAGGCTCCGAGCAGTACTTC	CASSLSDTGSEQYF
TRBD1	TRBV11-2	.	TRBJ1-3	TGTGCCAGCAGCCCCGACAGGGGGTATGGAAACACCATATATTTT	CASSPDRGYGNTIYF
TRBD1	TRBV6-2/TRBV6-3	.	TRBJ2-7	TGTGCCAGCAGTCAATTAACCGGGACAGCATCTTACGAGCAGTACTTC	CASSQLTGTASYEQYF
.	TRBV19	.	TRBJ1-5	TGTGCCAGTAAAAACAGGGATAGCAATCAGCCCCAGCATTTT	CASKNRDSNQPQHF
TRBD1	TRBV19	.	TRBJ2-7	TGTGCCAGTAGTCCGACAGGGTTAACCTACGAGCAGTACTTC	CASSPTGLTYEQYF
.	TRBV6-5	.	TRBJ2-3	TGTGCCAGCAGCCAACAGGGCACAGGTACGCAGTATTTT	CASSQQGTGTQYF
TRBD1	TRBV19	.	TRBJ2-7	TGTGCCAGTCAATCCGGACAGGGCCCATACGAGCAGTACTTC	CASQSGQGPYEQYF
TRBD1	TRBV29-1	few	TRBJ2-7	TGCAGCATTTGGACAGGGGGCTTCTACGAGCAGTACTTC	CSIWTGGFYEQYF
.	TRBV27	.	TRBJ2-3	TGTGCCAGCAGTCATGGCGATACGCAGTATTTT	CASSHGDTQYF